This T cell receptor (beta chain) emerged from a study of human T cells and chemical hapten exposure (dated by TCRdb to about 2021). About the investigation overall: For sensitization, 2% DPC in acetone was applied to a 2 cm by 2 cm area of upper inner arm skin. Throughout the roughly 23-week study period, patients were also given weekly therapeutic DPC doses on the scalp. Patch testing was performed on the upper back with Finn chambers containing 0.01% DPC, and the patch tests were scored after 6 days according to International Contact Dermatitis Research Group standards. The patient cohort, mostly female, included alopecia areata with under or over 50% scalp involvement, alopecia totalis and alopecia universalis. Libraries were pooled for sequencing, and variation in per-sample TCR yields was attributed mainly to small differences in library volumes within the pool. This study followed changes in the peripheral blood TCR repertoire in vivo during primary and secondary sensitization of alopecia patients to the hapten diphenylcyclopropenone (DPC). Blood was sampled from patients pre-sensitization (week 0) and at 2, 6 and about 24 weeks after DPC sensitization. For TCR sequencing, blood came from 25 to 35 alopecia patients at anywhere from one to four time points (pre-sensitization, 2, 6 and 24 weeks). Study-wide findings and limitations: No change with DPC sensitization was found in the number of TCRs above 1 in 1000 frequency, and no evidence of global repertoire structure alterations was found. All patients had alopecia, a presumed autoimmune disease, so their immune response might differ from that of healthy individuals. A positive correlation was found between the number of PT1 expanded TCRs and patch test score, with significance reached at thresholds 8, 16 and 32 but not 4. After repeated subsampling, changes were observed in the strength of the expansion versus patch-test correlation and in the threshold at which the correlation became significant. Significantly more large CDR3 similarity clusters were formed by expanded TCRs than by pre-sensitization or healthy control sets, consistent with antigen-driven responses.

The time point label for this specimen denotes: patch test 2, 6 weeks after DPC sensitization. The treatment or condition label corresponds to: therapeutic diphenylcyclopropenone sensitization with weekly scalp DPC. Blood at each patch-test visit was drawn before the patch test was applied. Patients were eligible if aged 18 to 70, diagnosed with alopecia and judged suitable for DPC therapy, and pregnant patients were excluded. Total RNA was isolated from unfractionated whole blood collected in Tempus Blood RNA tubes. The method behind the library was RACE. The listed sequencing device is NextSeq 500. Library preparation attached unique molecular identifiers to individual cDNA molecules for quantitative, reproducible TCR counting. Each blood RNA sample was used to sequence both TCR alpha and TCR beta chains. Per the authors' processing: A median of roughly 100,000 TCRs per sample was observed, with a range of about 20,000 to 750,000. V, J and CDR3 annotation of the TCR reads was performed with the Decombinator software suite. For the PS versus PT1 abundance plots, all samples were subsampled to the same number of TCRs (28,000). Expanded TCRs were defined as absent before sensitization and observed at least eight times at the 2-week time point. The raw public data were reprocessed by TCRdb itself: fastp quality trimming at Q25, MiXCR clonotype calling, in-frame beta chains only. Every entry covers one CDR3 protein and lists the most common genes and DNA from its rows. None of the V and J calls come from the authors' own analysis; TCRdb made them. The sample table shows about 100,000 distinct CDR3 sequences, and 10% to 12% are seen once. In total, the top ten clones hold 3.2% of the sample.

This clonotype has at least ten counts. What antigen it recognizes has not been identified. Per-nucleotide qualities are absent, and no much larger clonotype sits a single base away. The germline V gene yields MNHNS for CDR1 and SASEGT for CDR2. Unmatched junction bases come to 5, with V trimmed by 5 bases and J by 6 bases. The CDR3 sequence holds 14 residues, the cysteine and phenylalanine included. Only the CDR3 part of the read is kept: 42 bases, read in frame from the first base. This receptor was identified in a woman aged 35 to 49 with alopecia areata. Some clones in this sample may be carry-over from other donors' samples. The input for sequencing was whole blood, taken in connection with sensitization to the hapten diphenylcyclopropenone (DPC). The receptor chain draws on TRBV6-1 and TRBJ1-5; the junction holds 9 bases that match TRBD1. The DNA sequence follows: TGTGCCAGCAGTCCACGGACAGGGGCTCAGCCCCAGCATTTT. Its amino acids are CASSPRTGAQPQHF.